These 13 T cell receptor beta chains were all obtained from the same sample, sequenced in a study of regulatory T cells in long-lasting Graves disease (dated by TCRdb to 2020 to 2023). To prepare the library, multiplex PCR was applied. The sample was run on an Illumina HiSeq 4000. iRepertoire HTBI primers and Arm-PCR amplification of CDR3 regions were used to construct TCR beta libraries. TCRdb applied fastp at Q25 and MiXCR to the public reads, then kept only in-frame beta chains. Each CDR3 protein gets just one entry, which takes the most common genes and DNA from the rows behind it. Across this sample there are over 300,000 distinct CDR3 sequences, with roughly 21% seen only once. 29% of the sample lies in the top ten. The time point label corresponds to: persistent/refractory GD, antithyroid drugs over 5 years with positive TRAb. For both TCR sequencing and RNA sequencing, RNA was extracted from PBMCs in TRIzol.

The sequences come from peripheral blood mononuclear cells (PBMCs), collected when the disease was refractory, from a patient treated with antithyroid drugs. These TCRs come from a female donor with Graves disease.

This clonotype has just a few counts. The chain employs TRBV30 and TRBJ1-2, with 7 nucleotides matching TRBD1. This CDR3 spans 14 amino acids. Per the germline V gene, CDR1 is GTSNPN and CDR2 is SVGIG (reference sequence). J lost 5 bases, V lost 5 bases, and 11 bases had no gene match. CDR3 nucleotide sequence: TGTGCCTGGGGGAACCTCAGGGGGTTTTATGGCTACACCTTC. Its translation: CAWGNLRGFYGYTF.

The J gene is TRBJ2-7, the V gene TRBV7-8, with 9 bases matching TRBD2. CDR1 is SGHVS and CDR2 is FQNEAQ in the germline V gene. There are 16 residues in the CDR3. Unmatched junction bases numbered 8, after V lost 4 bases and J lost 1 base. DNA of the CDR3: TGTGCCAGCAGCTCCCGGGTAGCGGGAGCTTCCTACGAGCAGTACTTC. Its protein is CASSSRVAGASYEQYF.

At least ten counts were recorded for this clonotype. The genes are TRBV11-2 and TRBJ2-5; no clear D gene. Germline-derived CDR1 and CDR2 are SGHAT and FQNNGV. V lost 5 bases to trimming and J lost 2 bases, with 15 bases between them. This CDR3 spans 15 amino acids. This chain's CDR3 is CASSPRRSLQETQYF. In DNA, the CDR3 is TGTGCCAGCAGCCCCCGGCGGAGCCTTCAAGAGACCCAGTACTTC. The full variable domain, in which reference TRBV11-2 and TRBJ2-5 provide the parts outside the CDR3, is EAGVAQSPRYKIIEKRQSVAFWCNPISGHATLYWYQQILGQGPKLLIQFQNNGVVDDSQLPKDRFSAERLKGVDSTLKIQPAKLEDSAVYLCASSPRRSLQETQYFGPGTRLLVL.

The chain links TRBV7-9 to TRBJ2-7, with a tentative D call TRBD1 (6 bases). The CDR3 spans 15 residues. Germline lookup yields CDR1 SEHNR and CDR2 FQNEAQ (reference sequence). V lost 2 bases, J lost 5 bases, and 16 bases lay in between. This CDR3 reads CASSLLRLGGHEQYF. The CDR3 bases are TGTGCCAGCAGCTTACTACGCCTAGGGGGTCACGAGCAGTACTTC.

This clonotype was counted at least ten times. An end of the junction does not agree with germline; a read error may underlie this. This chain uses TRBV11-2 with TRBJ2-5, with unresolved D. Germline assignment: CDR1 SGHAT and CDR2 FQNNGV. The CDR3 contains 13 residues. The CDR3 coding sequence is TGTGCCAGCAGTTTAGTGGGGCAAGAGACCCAGTACTTC. As protein: CASSLVGQETQYF. Full variable domain (outside the CDR3, taken from reference TRBV11-2 and TRBJ2-5): EAGVAQSPRYKIIEKRQSVAFWCNPISGHATLYWYQQILGQGPKLLIQFQNNGVVDDSQLPKDRFSAERLKGVDSTLKIQPAKLEDSAVYLCASSLVGQETQYFGPGTRLLVL.

V usage is TRBV4-1 and J usage is TRBJ2-7, with 9 bases that match TRBD1. Germline V lookup: CDR1 MGHRA, CDR2 YSYEKL. V was pared by 4 bases and J by 9 bases, with 16 bases of the junction left unmatched. The CDR3 sequence is 16 residues long. The CDR3 sequence is CASSPRGQGLPGGQYF. The CDR3 DNA sequence: TGCGCCAGCAGCCCGCGGGGACAGGGCCTACCGGGGGGGCAGTACTTC.

This clonotype was recorded a few times. This chain uses TRBV28 with TRBJ2-7; D not resolved. Trimming stripped 6 bases from V and 7 bases from J, with 10 bases between. The CDR3 length is 11 residues. Germline CDR1 MDHEN, CDR2 SYDVKM. The CDR3 region is CASREGWEQYF. The CDR3 bases are TGTGCCAGCAGGGAAGGGTGGGAGCAGTACTTC.

This clonotype was seen at least ten times. The rearrangement joins TRBV6-9 to TRBJ1-6, with D maybe TRBD1 (5 bases). V lost 4 bases and J lost 4, with 8 bases in between. The CDR3 totals 14 residues. Germline V gene sequence: CDR1 MNHGY, CDR2 SVAAGI. In DNA form, the CDR3 reads TGTGCCAGCAGTTGGGACGTGTATAATTCACCCCTCCACTTT. Its protein is CASSWDVYNSPLHF.

This clonotype occurred a few times. This chain joins TRBV4-3 and TRBJ1-1, with D hard to call. CDR3 length equals 15 residues. The germline V gene encodes CDR1 LGHNA and CDR2 YSLEER. V lost 0 bases, J lost 1 base, and 9 bases lay in between. Here the CDR3 reads CASSQDGQENTEAFF. CDR3 nucleotide sequence: TGCGCCAGCAGCCAAGATGGTCAGGAGAACACTGAAGCTTTCTTT.

This clonotype was detected many times. CDR3 residues: CASSPEASGSYEQYF. The CDR3 DNA follows: TGTGCCAGCAGCCCCGAGGCTAGCGGGAGCTACGAGCAGTACTTC. The chain joins TRBV11-2 to TRBJ2-7, with 10 positions matching TRBD2. V shed 5 bases, J shed 3 bases, and the junction held 7 bases outside the gene matches. Germline V gene data show CDR1 as SGHAT and CDR2 as FQNNGV. The CDR3 spans 15 residues.

This clonotype was seen a single time. This sequence joins TRBV29-1 and TRBJ2-6; TRBD1 matches 7 bases. The CDR3 length is 14 residues. V lost 7 bases and J lost 0; bases outside the gene matches: 3. Per germline, CDR1 SQVTM and CDR2 ANQGSEA. The CDR3 bases are TGCAGCGCTCGGGACAGCTCTGGGGCCAACGTCCTGACTTTC. This sequence encodes CSARDSSGANVLTF.

At least ten counts were recorded for this clonotype. This chain joins TRBV18 and TRBJ1-1; D ambiguous. Between the trimmed V and J ends, which lost 3 bases and 1 base, there was a span of 9 bases. The CDR3 length is 14 residues. Germline CDR1 reads KGHSH; CDR2 reads LQKENI. CDR3 nucleotide sequence: TGTGCCAGCTCACCGTTCCGGGGGAACACTGAAGCTTTCTTT. Its translation: CASSPFRGNTEAFF.

Details on this clonotype: This may be a read error, as it is one base from a much larger clone. The chain combines TRBV6-2 or TRBV6-3 with TRBJ1-2; D is possibly TRBD1 (6 bases). Germline V gene data show CDR1 as MNHEY and CDR2 as SVGEGT. This CDR3 has 13 amino acids. This CDR3 is CAGSYREIYGYTF. DNA of the CDR3: TGTGCCGGCAGTTACAGGGAAATCTATGGCTACACCTTC.